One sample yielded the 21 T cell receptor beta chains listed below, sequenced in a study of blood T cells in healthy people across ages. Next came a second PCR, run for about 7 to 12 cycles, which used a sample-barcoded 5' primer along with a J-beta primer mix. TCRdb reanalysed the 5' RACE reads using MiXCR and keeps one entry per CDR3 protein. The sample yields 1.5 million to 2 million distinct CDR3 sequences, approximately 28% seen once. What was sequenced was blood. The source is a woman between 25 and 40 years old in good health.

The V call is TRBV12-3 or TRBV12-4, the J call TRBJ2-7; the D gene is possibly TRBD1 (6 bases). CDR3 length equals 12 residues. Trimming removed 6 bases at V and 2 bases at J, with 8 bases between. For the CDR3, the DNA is TGTGCCAGCAGAAACAGGGCCTACGAGCAGTACTTC. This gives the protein CASRNRAYEQYF.

The CDR3 DNA sequence: TGTGCCAGCAGCGGGGATGCAGGAGGCACTGAAGCTTTCTTT. Residues: CASSGDAGGTEAFF. The V and J genes are TRBV7-3 and TRBJ1-1; D unresolved. This CDR3 has 14 amino acids. The V gene lost 5 bases and the J gene lost 4 bases, with 14 bases spanning the gap. Germline V lookup: CDR1 SGHTA, CDR2 FQGTGA.

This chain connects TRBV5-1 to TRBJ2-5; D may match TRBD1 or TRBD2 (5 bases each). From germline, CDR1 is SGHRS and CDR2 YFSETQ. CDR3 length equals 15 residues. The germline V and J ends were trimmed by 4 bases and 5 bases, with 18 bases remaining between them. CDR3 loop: CASSPAGTHYETQYF. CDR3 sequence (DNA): TGCGCCAGCAGCCCTGCCGGGACCCATTATGAGACCCAGTACTTC.

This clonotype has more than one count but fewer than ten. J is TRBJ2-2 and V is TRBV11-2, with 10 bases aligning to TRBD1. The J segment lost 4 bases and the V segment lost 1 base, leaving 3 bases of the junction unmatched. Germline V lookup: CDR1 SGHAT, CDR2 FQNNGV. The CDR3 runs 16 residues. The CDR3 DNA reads TGTGCCAGCAGCTTAGGGACAGGGGGAATCACCGGGGAGCTGTTTTTT. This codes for CASSLGTGGITGELFF.

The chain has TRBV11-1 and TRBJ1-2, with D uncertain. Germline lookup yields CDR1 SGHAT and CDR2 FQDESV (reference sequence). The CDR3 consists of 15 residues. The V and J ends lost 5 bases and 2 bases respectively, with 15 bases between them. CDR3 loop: CASSQAGRENYGYTF. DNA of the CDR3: TGTGCCAGCAGCCAGGCCGGAAGAGAGAACTATGGCTACACCTTC.

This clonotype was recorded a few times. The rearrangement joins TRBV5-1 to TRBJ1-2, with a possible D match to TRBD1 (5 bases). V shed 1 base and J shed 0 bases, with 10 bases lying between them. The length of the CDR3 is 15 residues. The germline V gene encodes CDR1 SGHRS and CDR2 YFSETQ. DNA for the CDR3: TGCGCCAGCAGCTTGACGGCGGGGCCTAACTATGGCTACACCTTC. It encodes CASSLTAGPNYGYTF. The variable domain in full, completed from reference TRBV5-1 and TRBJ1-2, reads KAGVTQTPRYLIKTRGQQVTLSCSPISGHRSVSWYQQTPGQGLQFLFEYFSETQRNKGNFPGRFSGRQFSNSRSEMNVSTLELGDSALYLCASSLTAGPNYGYTFGSGTRLTVV.

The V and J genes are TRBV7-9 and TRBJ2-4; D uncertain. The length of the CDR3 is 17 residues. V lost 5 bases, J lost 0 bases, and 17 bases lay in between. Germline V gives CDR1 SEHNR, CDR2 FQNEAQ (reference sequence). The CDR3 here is CASSRILGPLAKNIQYF. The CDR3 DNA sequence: TGTGCCAGCAGCCGGATCTTAGGACCTTTAGCCAAAAACATTCAGTACTTC.

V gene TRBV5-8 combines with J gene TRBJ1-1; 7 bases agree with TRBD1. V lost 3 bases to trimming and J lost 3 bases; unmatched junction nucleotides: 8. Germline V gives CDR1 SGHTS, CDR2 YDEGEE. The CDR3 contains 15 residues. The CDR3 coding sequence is TGTGCCAGCAGCTCCGCAGACAGGGCGTACACTGAAGCTTTCTTT. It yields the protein CASSSADRAYTEAFF.

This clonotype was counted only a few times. The CDR3 is CASSRRSLSDGYTF. The DNA for the CDR3 is TGCGCCAGCAGCCGCAGGAGCCTTAGCGATGGCTACACCTTC. The rearrangement joins TRBV5-1 to TRBJ1-2; D is undetermined. With 4 bases removed from V and 6 bases from J, the gap between germline ends came to 16 bases. Germline V gene data show CDR1 as SGHRS and CDR2 as YFSETQ. There are 14 residues in the CDR3.

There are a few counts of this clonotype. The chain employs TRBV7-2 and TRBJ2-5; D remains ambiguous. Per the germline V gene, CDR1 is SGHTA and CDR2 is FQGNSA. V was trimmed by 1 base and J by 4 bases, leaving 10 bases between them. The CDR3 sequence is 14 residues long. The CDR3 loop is CASSLGSKGETQYF. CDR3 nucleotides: TGTGCCAGCAGCTTAGGCTCCAAGGGAGAGACCCAGTACTTC.

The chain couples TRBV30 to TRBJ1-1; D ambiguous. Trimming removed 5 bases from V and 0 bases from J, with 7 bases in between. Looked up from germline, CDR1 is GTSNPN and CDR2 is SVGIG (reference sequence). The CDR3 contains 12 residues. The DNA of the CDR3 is TGTGCCTGGGGACGGCTGAACACTGAAGCTTTCTTT. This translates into CAWGRLNTEAFF.

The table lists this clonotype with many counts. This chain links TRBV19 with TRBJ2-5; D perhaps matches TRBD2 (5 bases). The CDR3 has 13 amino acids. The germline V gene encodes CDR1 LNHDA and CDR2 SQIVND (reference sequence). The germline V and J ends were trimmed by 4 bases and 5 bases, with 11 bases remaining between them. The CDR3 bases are TGTGCCAGTAGTACTAATCGGAGGGAGACCCAGTACTTC. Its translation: CASSTNRRETQYF. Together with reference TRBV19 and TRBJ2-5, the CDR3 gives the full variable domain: DGGITQSPKYLFRKEGQNVTLSCEQNLNHDAMYWYRQDPGQGLRLIYYSQIVNDFQKGDIAEGYSVSREKKESFPLTVTSAQKNPTAFYLCASSTNRRETQYFGPGTRLLVL.

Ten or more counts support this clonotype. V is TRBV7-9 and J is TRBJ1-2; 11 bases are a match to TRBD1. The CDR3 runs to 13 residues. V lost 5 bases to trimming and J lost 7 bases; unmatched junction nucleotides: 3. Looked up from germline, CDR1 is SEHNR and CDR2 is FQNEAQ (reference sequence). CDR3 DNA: TGTGCCAGCAGCGGACAGGGGGCGAGTGGCTACACCTTC. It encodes CASSGQGASGYTF.

Here the CDR3 DNA reads TGTGCCAGCAGCCAAACTTGGGGCGCTGAAGCTTTCTTT. Its translation: CASSQTWGAEAFF. V is TRBV9 and J is TRBJ1-1, with D maybe TRBD1 (5 bases). V lost 4 bases, J lost 6 bases, and 13 bases lay in between. CDR3 length: 13 amino acids. The germline CDR1 and CDR2 sequences are SGDLS and YYNGEE.

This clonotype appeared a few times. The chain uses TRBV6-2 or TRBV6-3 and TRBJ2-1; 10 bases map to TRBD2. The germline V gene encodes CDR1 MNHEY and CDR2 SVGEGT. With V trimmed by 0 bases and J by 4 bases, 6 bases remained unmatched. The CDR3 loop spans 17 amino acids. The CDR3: CASSYSIGLADYNEQFF. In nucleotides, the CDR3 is TGTGCCAGCAGTTACTCGATCGGACTAGCGGATTACAATGAGCAGTTCTTC.

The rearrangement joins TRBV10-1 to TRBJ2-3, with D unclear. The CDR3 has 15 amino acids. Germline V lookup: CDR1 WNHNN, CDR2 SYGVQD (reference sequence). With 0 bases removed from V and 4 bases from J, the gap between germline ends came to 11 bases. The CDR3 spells CASSESGPTSDTQYF. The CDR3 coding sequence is TGCGCCAGCAGTGAGTCGGGCCCCACATCAGATACGCAGTATTTT.

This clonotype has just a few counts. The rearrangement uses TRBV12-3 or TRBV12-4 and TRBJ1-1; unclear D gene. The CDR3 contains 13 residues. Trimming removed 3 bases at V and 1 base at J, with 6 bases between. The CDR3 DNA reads TGTGCCAGCAGTTTGATTCAGAACACTGAAGCTTTCTTT. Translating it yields CASSLIQNTEAFF.

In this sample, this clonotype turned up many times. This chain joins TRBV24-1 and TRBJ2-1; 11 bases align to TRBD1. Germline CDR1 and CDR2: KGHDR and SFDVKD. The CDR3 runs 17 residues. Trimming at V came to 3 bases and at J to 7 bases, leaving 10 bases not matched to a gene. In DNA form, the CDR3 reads TGTGCCACCAGTGATCCGGGACAGGGGGGAATCGGGAATGAGCAGTTCTTC. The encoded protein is CATSDPGQGGIGNEQFF.

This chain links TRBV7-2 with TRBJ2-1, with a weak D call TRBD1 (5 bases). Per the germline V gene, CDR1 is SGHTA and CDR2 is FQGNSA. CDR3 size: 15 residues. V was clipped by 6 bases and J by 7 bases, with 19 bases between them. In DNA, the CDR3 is TGTGCCAGCAGTGACCAGGGCATGAAAGGGAATGAGCAGTTCTTC. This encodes CASSDQGMKGNEQFF. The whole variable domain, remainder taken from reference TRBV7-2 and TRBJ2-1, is GAGVSQSPSNKVTEKGKDVELRCDPISGHTALYWYRQSLGQGLEFLIYFQGNSAPDKSGLPSDRFSAERTGGSVSTLTIQRTQQEDSAVYLCASSDQGMKGNEQFFGPGTRLTVL.

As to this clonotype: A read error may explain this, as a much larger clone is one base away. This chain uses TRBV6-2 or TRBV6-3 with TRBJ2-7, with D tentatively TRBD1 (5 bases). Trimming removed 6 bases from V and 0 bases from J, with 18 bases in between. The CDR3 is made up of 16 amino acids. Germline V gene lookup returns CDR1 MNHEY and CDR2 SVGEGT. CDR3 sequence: CASRSVHRNLSYEQYF. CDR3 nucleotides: TGTGCCAGCAGATCCGTCCACAGGAATCTCTCCTACGAGCAGTACTTC.

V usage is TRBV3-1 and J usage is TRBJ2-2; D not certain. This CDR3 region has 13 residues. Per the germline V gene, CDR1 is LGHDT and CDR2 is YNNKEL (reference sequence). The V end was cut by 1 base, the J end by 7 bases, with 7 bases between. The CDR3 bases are TGTGCCAGCAGCCAAGTTTCTGTCGGGGAGCTGTTTTTT. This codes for CASSQVSVGELFF. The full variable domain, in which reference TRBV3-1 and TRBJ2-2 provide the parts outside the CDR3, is DTAVSQTPKYLVTQMGNDKSIKCEQNLGHDTMYWYKQDSKKFLKIMFSYNNKELIINETVPNRFSPKSPDKAHLNLHINSLELGDSAVYFCASSQVSVGELFFGEGSRLTVL.